The text below deals with one T cell receptor (beta chain). The antigen is not known. This record comes from a study of cytomegalovirus exposure and HLA in healthy donors. CDR1 and CDR2 (germline): SNHLY, FYNNEI. This CDR3 region has 16 residues. The trim removed 5 bases at V and 0 bases at J, leaving 9 bases unmatched. Sequenced by immunoSEQ multiplex PCR; TCRdb stores in-frame clones only, minus some. Of around 350,000 clones in the sample, 70% to 90% were seen once. Study-wide points: Most TCR sequences were rare, but some public TCRs occurred in many donors. According to the study, around 150 TCR beta chains were cytomegalovirus-associated.

The chain uses TRBV2 and TRBJ1-2; the match to TRBD1 covers 7 bases. The sequence came from a woman in her late teens or twenties in good health and CMV-seronegative. The sequenced material came from PBMCs. The DNA for the CDR3 is TGTGCCAGCAGTTTCCGGGACAGATACACTAACTATGGCTACACCTTC. Amino acids: CASSFRDRYTNYGYTF.